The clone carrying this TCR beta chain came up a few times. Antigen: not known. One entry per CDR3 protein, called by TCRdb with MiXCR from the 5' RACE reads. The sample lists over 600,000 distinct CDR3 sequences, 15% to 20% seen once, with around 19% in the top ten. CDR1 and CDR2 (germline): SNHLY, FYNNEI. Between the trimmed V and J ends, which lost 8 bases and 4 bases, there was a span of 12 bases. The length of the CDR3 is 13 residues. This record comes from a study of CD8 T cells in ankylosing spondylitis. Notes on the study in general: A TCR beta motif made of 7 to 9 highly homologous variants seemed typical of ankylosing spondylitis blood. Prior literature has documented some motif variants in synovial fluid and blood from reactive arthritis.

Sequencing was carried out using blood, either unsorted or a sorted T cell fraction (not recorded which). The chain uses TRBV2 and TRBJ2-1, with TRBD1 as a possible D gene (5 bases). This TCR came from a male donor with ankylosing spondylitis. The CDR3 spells CASGWGSYNEQFF. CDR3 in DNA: TGTGCCAGCGGCTGGGGCAGTTACAATGAGCAGTTCTTC.